The 21 T cell receptor beta chains below all came from one sample that was sequenced in a study of shared clonotypes between healthy human individuals (dated by TCRdb to 2018 to 2021). Libraries were prepared through the immunoSEQ multiplex PCR assay. TCRdb's version of the immuneACCESS table is confined to in-frame rearrangements and falls short of the full clone set. An unresolved V gene accounts for under half of the shortfall where checked; the remainder is of unknown origin. The sample contains just over 2,000,000 clones, about 95% of them found a single time. The top ten clones comprise 1% to 1.3% of the sample. For the CD8 naive samples, CD45RO-negative cells were positively selected for CCR7, yielding a CD45RA+CCR7+ population from which TemRA cells were excluded. Sequencing was carried out using naive CD8+ T cells sorted from blood. The cell subset or site label corresponds to: CD45RA+CCR7+. These receptors were obtained from a man aged 18 to 29 in good health.

A single count supports this clone. The chain uses TRBV5-3 and TRBJ2-5; no reliable D call. TRBV5-3 carries the ORF label, with uncertain function. Trimming pared 1 base from V and 2 bases from J, leaving 9 bases between. CDR3 size: 14 residues. The CDR3 DNA sequence: TGTGCCAGAAGCTTGTTCGGAGATCAAGAGACCCAGTACTTC. Translating gives CARSLFGDQETQYF.

V usage is TRBV7-8 and J usage is TRBJ1-1; D gene uncertain. Looked up from germline, CDR1 is SGHVS and CDR2 is FQNEAQ. This CDR3 contains 16 residues. V was clipped by 3 bases and J by 1 base, with 15 bases between them. The CDR3 protein is CASSFPTAPWNTEAFF. The DNA for the CDR3 is TGTGCCAGCAGCTTCCCGACTGCCCCCTGGAACACTGAAGCTTTCTTT. The full variable domain, its missing parts supplied by reference TRBV7-8 and TRBJ1-1, is GAGVSQSPRYKVAKRGQDVALRCDPISGHVSLFWYQQALGQGPEFLTYFQNEAQLDKSGLPSDRFFAERPEGSVSTLKIQRTQQEDSAVYLCASSFPTAPWNTEAFFGQGTRLTVV.

J is TRBJ1-4 and V is TRBV5-5; D gene unclear. The CDR3 has 11 residues. Trimming shortened V by 3 bases and J by 10 bases, and 7 bases separated the two germline ends. The germline CDR1 and CDR2 sequences are SGHKS and YYEKEE (reference sequence). For the CDR3, the DNA is TGTGCCAGCAGCTCCGAAGGAAAACTGTTTTTT. The encoded protein is CASSSEGKLFF.

With regard to this clone: Other DNA sequences in this specimen translate into the identical CDR3. The chain uses TRBV5-6 and TRBJ2-6; D not resolved. CDR3 length: 15 residues. CDR1 is SGHDT, CDR2 YYEEEE, per germline. Trimming removed 0 bases at V and 0 bases at J, with 4 bases between. Here the CDR3 DNA reads TGTGCCAGCAGCTTGGTAGCCTCTGGGGCCAACGTCCTGACTTTC. Residues: CASSLVASGANVLTF.

The chain's CDR3 is CASSQLAGGYTPNTGELFF. The CDR3 nucleotides are TGTGCCAGCAGTCAACTAGCGGGGGGTTACACCCCGAACACCGGGGAGCTGTTTTTT. The chain combines TRBV27 with TRBJ2-2; TRBD2 matches 12 bases. The CDR3 loop spans 19 amino acids. After removal of 5 bases from V and 0 bases from J, the junction contained 10 bases not matched to a gene. CDR1 and CDR2 (germline): MNHEY, SMNVEV (reference sequence).

The sample holds one count of this clone. The chain employs TRBV5-4 and TRBJ2-7; TRBD2 aligns across 7 bases. V dropped 4 bases and J dropped 0; count of bases not matched to a gene: 7. CDR1 and CDR2 from the germline V gene are SGHNT and YYREEE (reference sequence). The CDR3 is made up of 15 amino acids. The CDR3 spells CASSLGREFSYEQYF. The CDR3 nucleotides read TGTGCCAGCAGCCTGGGGCGGGAGTTCTCCTACGAGCAGTACTTC.

The chain employs TRBV4-3 and TRBJ1-1; D possibly corresponds to TRBD1 (6 bases). The V and J ends lost 0 bases and 4 bases respectively, with 6 bases between them. CDR3 size: 13 residues. CDR1 is LGHNA, CDR2 YSLEER, per germline. The CDR3 spells CASSQEQGTEAFF. The CDR3 DNA reads as TGCGCCAGCAGCCAAGAACAGGGCACTGAAGCTTTCTTT.

This clone was seen once. V and J are TRBV6-1 and TRBJ1-5, with D tentatively TRBD1 (6 bases). The length of the CDR3 is 18 residues. The V end lost 4 bases, the J end lost 0 bases, and 19 bases lay between the germline ends. In germline, CDR1 is MNHNS, CDR2 SASEGT. CDR3 amino acids: CASSGQGGWGDSNQPQHF. The CDR3 nucleotides are TGTGCCAGCAGTGGCCAAGGGGGTTGGGGCGATAGCAATCAGCCCCAGCATTTT.

The genes are TRBV13 and TRBJ2-7; no clear D. Germline CDR1 reads PRHDT; CDR2 reads FYEKMQ (reference sequence). The ends were cut back, 0 bases at V and 2 bases at J, with 14 bases in the middle. This CDR3 has 16 residues. CDR3 in DNA: TGTGCCAGCAGCTTAGGGCCGGACGGCGGCGCCTACGAGCAGTACTTC. Protein: CASSLGPDGGAYEQYF.

The rearrangement joins TRBV25-1 to TRBJ1-1; a weak D match, TRBD1 (5 bases). Trimming removed 4 bases from V and 6 bases from J, with 12 bases in between. The CDR3 has 13 amino acids. Germline V gene sequence: CDR1 MGHDK, CDR2 SYGVNS. CDR3 amino acids: CASSVQGGAEAFF. The CDR3 DNA reads as TGTGCCAGCAGTGTCCAGGGCGGAGCTGAAGCTTTCTTT.

The count of this clone is one. The chain links TRBV10-3 to TRBJ1-2; D might be TRBD1 (5 bases). The V end was cut by 6 bases, the J end by 3 bases, with 14 bases between. This CDR3 is 14 amino acids long. Germline-derived CDR1 and CDR2 are ENHRY and SYGVKD. CDR3 in amino acids: CAIRSTESYYGYTF. DNA of the CDR3: TGTGCCATCAGATCGACAGAAAGTTACTATGGCTACACCTTC.

This clone appeared once. This chain uses TRBV4-3 with TRBJ2-1, with 9 bases that match TRBD2. This CDR3 contains 17 residues. Germline loops: CDR1 LGHNA, CDR2 YSLEER. V was pared by 1 base and J by 2 bases, with 6 bases of the junction left unmatched. CDR3: CASSQAPTSGPYNEQFF. The CDR3 DNA reads TGCGCCAGCAGCCAAGCTCCGACTAGCGGACCCTACAATGAGCAGTTCTTC.

The chain joins TRBV4-1 to TRBJ2-7; TRBD1 matches 9 bases. This CDR3 has 15 residues. Germline values: CDR1 MGHRA, CDR2 YSYEKL. The trim removed 4 bases at V and 7 bases at J, leaving 11 bases unmatched. CDR3 DNA: TGCGCCAGCAGCCCGTGGACAGGGGACTACGGAGAGCAGTACTTC. Translation gives CASSPWTGDYGEQYF.

This rearrangement joins TRBV7-2 to TRBJ1-6; TRBD1 is a possible D gene (6 bases). The CDR3 covers 16 residues. Germline V gene data show CDR1 as SGHTA and CDR2 as FQGNSA. Trimming removed 1 base at V and 5 bases at J, with 12 bases between. CDR3: CASSLEGGSHNSPLHF. CDR3 in DNA: TGTGCCAGCAGCTTAGAGGGGGGCTCGCATAATTCACCCCTCCACTTT. Variable domain in full (rest from reference TRBV7-2 and TRBJ1-6): GAGVSQSPSNKVTEKGKDVELRCDPISGHTALYWYRQSLGQGLEFLIYFQGNSAPDKSGLPSDRFSAERTGGSVSTLTIQRTQQEDSAVYLCASSLEGGSHNSPLHFGNGTRLTVT.

The gene calls are TRBV5-6 and TRBJ1-5; D gene unclear. Per the germline V gene, CDR1 is SGHDT and CDR2 is YYEEEE. Trimming pared 2 bases from V and 5 bases from J, leaving 14 bases between. The length of the CDR3 is 15 residues. The CDR3 DNA follows: TGTGCCAGCAGCTTACACGGTGTACTGGATCAGCCCCAGCATTTT. It codes for CASSLHGVLDQPQHF.

This chain links TRBV29-1 with TRBJ2-7; no firm D call. The CDR3 has 12 amino acids. Trimming left V 4 bases short and J 9 bases short, with 16 bases between. CDR1 and CDR2 from the germline V gene are SQVTM and ANQGSEA. CDR3 in DNA: TGCAGCGTTGTAGGGCTCAAAGAAGGGCAGTACTTC. Translation gives CSVVGLKEGQYF.

A word on this clone: The sample has other DNA sequences that encode this CDR3 too. The chain's CDR3 is CASSLGISYEQYF. CDR3 coding DNA: TGTGCCAGCAGCTTGGGAATCTCCTACGAGCAGTACTTC. The chain couples TRBV5-4 to TRBJ2-7; no firm D call. The germline V and J ends were trimmed by 0 bases and 0 bases, with 4 bases remaining between them. CDR1 and CDR2 from the germline V gene are SGHNT and YYREEE (reference sequence). This CDR3 contains 13 residues.

The chain carries TRBV27 and TRBJ2-7; TRBD2 aligns across 7 bases. Trimming removed 7 bases from V and 2 bases from J; junction bases left unmatched: 11. Germline assignment: CDR1 MNHEY and CDR2 SMNVEV (reference sequence). There are 15 residues in the CDR3. CDR3 nucleotides: TGTGCCAGCACCCCGACTAGCCCCCGCCCCTACGAGCAGTACTTC. It codes for CASTPTSPRPYEQYF.

V is TRBV13 and J is TRBJ2-1, with 9 bases that match TRBD2. The germline V gene encodes CDR1 PRHDT and CDR2 FYEKMQ (reference sequence). This CDR3 contains 15 residues. V shed 7 bases, J shed 2 bases, and the junction held 6 bases outside the gene matches. CDR3 coding DNA: TGTGCCAGCACTAGCGGGGAGACCACCTACAATGAGCAGTTCTTC. As protein: CASTSGETTYNEQFF. Full variable domain (remainder filled in from reference TRBV13 and TRBJ2-1): AAGVIQSPRHLIKEKRETATLKCYPIPRHDTVYWYQQGPGQDPQFLISFYEKMQSDKGSIPDRFSAQQFSDYHSELNMSSLELGDSALYFCASTSGETTYNEQFFGPGTRLTVL.

Concerning this clone itself: The same CDR3 arises from other DNA sequences in this sample as well. V and J are TRBV7-9 and TRBJ2-7; D remains unclear. Trimming took off 5 bases at V and 0 bases at J, with 8 bases between the two ends. The germline CDR1 and CDR2 sequences are SEHNR and FQNEAQ (reference sequence). The CDR3 is 13 amino acids. The CDR3 region is CASSPPSSYEQYF. CDR3 DNA sequence: TGTGCCAGCAGCCCACCCAGCTCCTACGAGCAGTACTTC.

Regarding this clone: Other DNA variants within this sample encode the same CDR3. The chain recombines TRBV6-5 with TRBJ2-2; D gene ambiguous. This CDR3 spans 13 amino acids. V was cut by 3 bases and J by 3 bases, with 5 bases left in between. CDR1 and CDR2 from the germline V gene are MNHEY and SVGAGI. This chain's CDR3 is CASSYRYTGELFF. The CDR3 DNA reads TGTGCCAGCAGTTATAGGTACACCGGGGAGCTGTTTTTT.